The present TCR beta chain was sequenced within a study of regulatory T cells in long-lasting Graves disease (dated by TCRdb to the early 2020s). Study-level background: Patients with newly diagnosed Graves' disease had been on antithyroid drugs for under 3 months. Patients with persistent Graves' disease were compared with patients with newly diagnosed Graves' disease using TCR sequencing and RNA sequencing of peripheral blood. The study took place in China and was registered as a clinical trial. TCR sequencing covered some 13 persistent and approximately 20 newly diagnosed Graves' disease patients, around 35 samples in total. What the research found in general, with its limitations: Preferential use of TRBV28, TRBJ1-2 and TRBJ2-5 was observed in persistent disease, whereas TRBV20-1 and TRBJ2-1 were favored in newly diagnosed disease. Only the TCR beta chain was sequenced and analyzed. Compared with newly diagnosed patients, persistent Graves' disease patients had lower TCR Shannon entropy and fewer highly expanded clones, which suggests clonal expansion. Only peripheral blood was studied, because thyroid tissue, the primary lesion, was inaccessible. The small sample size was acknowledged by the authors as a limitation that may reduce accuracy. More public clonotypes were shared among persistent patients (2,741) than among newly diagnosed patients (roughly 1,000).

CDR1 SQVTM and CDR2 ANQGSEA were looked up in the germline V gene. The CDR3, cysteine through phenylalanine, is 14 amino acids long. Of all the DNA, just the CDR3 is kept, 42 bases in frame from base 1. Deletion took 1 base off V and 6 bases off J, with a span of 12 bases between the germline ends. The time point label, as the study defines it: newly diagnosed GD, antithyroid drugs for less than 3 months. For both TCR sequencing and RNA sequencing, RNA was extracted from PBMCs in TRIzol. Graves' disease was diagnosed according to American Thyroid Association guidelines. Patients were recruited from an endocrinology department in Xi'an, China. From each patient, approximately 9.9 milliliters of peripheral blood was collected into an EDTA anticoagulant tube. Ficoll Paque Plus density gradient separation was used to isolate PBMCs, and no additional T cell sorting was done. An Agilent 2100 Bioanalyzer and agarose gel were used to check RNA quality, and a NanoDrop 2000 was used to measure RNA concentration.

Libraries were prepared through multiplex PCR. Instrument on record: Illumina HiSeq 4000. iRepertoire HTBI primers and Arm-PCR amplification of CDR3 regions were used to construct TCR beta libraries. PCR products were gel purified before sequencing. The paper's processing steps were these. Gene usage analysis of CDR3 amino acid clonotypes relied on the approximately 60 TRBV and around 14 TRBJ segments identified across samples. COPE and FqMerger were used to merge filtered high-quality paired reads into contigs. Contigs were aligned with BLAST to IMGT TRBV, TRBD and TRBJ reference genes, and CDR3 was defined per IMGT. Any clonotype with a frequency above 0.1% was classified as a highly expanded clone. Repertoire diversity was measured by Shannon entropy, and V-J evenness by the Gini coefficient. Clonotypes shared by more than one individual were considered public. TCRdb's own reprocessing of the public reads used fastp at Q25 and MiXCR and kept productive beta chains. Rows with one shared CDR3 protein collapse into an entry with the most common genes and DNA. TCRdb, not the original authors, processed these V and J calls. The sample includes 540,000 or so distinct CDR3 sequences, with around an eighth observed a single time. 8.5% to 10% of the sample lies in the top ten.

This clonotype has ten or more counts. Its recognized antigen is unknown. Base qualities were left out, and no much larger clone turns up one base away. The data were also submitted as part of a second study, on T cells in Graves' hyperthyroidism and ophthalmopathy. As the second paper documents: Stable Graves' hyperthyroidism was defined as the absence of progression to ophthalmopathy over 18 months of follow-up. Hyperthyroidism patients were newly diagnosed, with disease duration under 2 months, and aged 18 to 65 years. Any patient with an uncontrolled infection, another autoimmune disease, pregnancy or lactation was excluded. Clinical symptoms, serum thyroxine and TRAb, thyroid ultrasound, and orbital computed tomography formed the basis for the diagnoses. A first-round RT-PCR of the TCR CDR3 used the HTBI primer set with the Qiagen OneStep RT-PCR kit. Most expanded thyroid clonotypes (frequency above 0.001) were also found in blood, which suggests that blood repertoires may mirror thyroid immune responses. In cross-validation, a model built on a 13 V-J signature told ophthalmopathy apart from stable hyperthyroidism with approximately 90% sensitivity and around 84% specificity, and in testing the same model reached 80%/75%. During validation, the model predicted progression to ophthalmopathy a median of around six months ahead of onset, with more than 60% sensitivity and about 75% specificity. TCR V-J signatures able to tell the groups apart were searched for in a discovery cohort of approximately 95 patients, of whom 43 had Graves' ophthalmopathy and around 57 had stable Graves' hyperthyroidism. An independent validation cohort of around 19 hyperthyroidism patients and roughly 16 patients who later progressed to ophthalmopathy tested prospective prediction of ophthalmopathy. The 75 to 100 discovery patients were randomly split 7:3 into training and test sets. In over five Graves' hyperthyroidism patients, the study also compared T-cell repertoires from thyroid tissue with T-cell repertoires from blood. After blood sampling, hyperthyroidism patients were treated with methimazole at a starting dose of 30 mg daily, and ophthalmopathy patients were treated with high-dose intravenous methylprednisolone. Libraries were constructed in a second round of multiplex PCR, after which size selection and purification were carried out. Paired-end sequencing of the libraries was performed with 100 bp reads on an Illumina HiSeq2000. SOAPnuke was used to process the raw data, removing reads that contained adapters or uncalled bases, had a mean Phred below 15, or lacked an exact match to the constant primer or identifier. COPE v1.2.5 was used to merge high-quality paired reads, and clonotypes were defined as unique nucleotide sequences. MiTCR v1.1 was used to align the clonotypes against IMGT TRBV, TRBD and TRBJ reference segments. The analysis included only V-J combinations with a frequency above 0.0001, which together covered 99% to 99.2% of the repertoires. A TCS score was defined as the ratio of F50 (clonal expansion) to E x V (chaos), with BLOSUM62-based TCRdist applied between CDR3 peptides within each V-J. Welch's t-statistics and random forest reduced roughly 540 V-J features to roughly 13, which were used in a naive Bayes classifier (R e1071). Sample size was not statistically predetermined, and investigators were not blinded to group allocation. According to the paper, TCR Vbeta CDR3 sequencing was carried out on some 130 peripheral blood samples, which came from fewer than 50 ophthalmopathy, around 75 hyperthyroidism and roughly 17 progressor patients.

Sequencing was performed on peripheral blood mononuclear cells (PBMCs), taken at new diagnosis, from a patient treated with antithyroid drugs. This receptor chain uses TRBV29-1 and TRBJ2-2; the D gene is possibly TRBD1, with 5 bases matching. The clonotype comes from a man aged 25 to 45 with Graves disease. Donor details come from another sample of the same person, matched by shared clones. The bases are TGCAGCGTTGAAGTAGGGGAAATGTCCGGGGAGCTGTTTTTT. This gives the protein CSVEVGEMSGELFF.